This TCR beta chain was documented in a study of shared clonotypes between healthy human individuals. General study results and limits: The diversity represented, both genetic and in exposure history, was limited by few donors. Generation probability values for non-shared clonotypes were lower than those for clonotypes shared by all four donors.

In the authors' workflow: ImmunoSEQ sequences covered only the junction and lacked quality scores; filtering therefore differed. The table came from immunoSEQ multiplex PCR; TCRdb's copy has only in-frame clones and leaves some out. For V, J and clone size, that table is used; D and trimming come from the DNA. The sample records around 2,000,000 clones, 90% to 95% being singletons. Remarks on this clone: Antigen: not known.

This CDR3 has 15 residues. The germline V and J ends were trimmed by 5 bases and 0 bases, with 11 bases remaining between them. Germline values: CDR1 SEHNR, CDR2 FQNEAQ (reference sequence). The chain uses TRBV7-9 and TRBJ1-3; D gene ambiguous. Material: naive CD4+ T cells sorted from blood. The subset is: CD45RA+ positively selected. The sequence was obtained from a man aged 18 to 30 in good health. The CDR3 spells CASSLQSISGNTIYF. The DNA for the CDR3 is TGTGCCAGCAGCCTCCAGAGCATCTCTGGAAACACCATATATTTT.